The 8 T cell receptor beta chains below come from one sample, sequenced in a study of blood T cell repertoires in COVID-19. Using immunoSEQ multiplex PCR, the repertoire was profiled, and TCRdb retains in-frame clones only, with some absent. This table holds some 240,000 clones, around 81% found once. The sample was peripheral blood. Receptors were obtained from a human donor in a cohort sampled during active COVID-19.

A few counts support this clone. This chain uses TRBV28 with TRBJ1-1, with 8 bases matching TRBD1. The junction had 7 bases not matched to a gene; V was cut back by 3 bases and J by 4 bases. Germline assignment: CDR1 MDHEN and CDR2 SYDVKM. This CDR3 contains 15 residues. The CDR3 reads CASSLGRTGTTEAFF. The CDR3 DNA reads TGTGCCAGCAGTTTGGGTCGGACAGGGACCACTGAAGCTTTCTTT.

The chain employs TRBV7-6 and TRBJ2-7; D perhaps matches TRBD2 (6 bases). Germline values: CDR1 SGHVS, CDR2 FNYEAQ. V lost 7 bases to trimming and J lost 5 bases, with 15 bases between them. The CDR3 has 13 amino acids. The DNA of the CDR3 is TGTGCCAGCACCACGCCGGGACTGGACGAGCAGTACTTC. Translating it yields CASTTPGLDEQYF.

This chain's CDR3 is CASSQEYFRGSGNQPQHF. Here the CDR3 DNA reads TGTGCCAGTAGCCAAGAATATTTCAGGGGTAGCGGCAATCAGCCCCAGCATTTT. This chain links TRBV19 with TRBJ1-5, with a tentative D call TRBD1 (6 bases). V was cut by 6 bases and J by 2 bases, with 23 bases left in between. Germline V CDR1 and CDR2: LNHDA, SQIVND (reference sequence). The CDR3 is 18 residues long.

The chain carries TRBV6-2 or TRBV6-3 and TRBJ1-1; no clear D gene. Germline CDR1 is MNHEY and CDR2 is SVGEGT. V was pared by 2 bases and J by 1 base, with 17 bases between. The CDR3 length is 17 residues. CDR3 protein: CASSYEAGGWRNTEAFF. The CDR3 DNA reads TGTGCCAGCAGTTACGAGGCCGGAGGGTGGAGGAACACTGAAGCTTTCTTT.

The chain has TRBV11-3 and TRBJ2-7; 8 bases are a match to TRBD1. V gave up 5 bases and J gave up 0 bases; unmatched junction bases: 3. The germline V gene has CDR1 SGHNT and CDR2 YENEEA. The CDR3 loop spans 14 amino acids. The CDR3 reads CASSPGGNSYEQYF. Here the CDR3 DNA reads TGTGCCAGCAGCCCAGGGGGCAACTCCTACGAGCAGTACTTC.

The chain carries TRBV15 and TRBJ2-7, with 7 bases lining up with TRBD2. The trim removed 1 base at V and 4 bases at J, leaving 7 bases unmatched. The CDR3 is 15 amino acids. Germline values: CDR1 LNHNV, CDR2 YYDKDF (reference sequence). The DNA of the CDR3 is TGTGCCACCAGCAGAGTAGGAAGGGGAGGGTACGAGCAGTACTTC. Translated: CATSRVGRGGYEQYF.

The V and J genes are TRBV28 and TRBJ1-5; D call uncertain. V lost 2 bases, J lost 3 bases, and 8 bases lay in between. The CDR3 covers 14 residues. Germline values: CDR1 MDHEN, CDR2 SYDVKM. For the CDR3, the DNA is TGTGCCAGCAGTTTAATCGGGTACAATCAGCCCCAGCATTTT. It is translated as CASSLIGYNQPQHF.

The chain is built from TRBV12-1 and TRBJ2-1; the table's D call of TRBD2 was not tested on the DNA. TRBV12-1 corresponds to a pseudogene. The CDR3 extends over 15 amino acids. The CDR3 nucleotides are TGTGCCAGCAGCGTGAGCTGGAGCTCCTACAATGAGCAGTTCTTC. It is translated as CASSVSWSSYNEQFF.